This T cell receptor beta chain originates from a study of blood T cell repertoires in COVID-19. Study background: COVID-19 samples, acute and convalescent, were from the United States, Italy and Spain. PBMCs, B-cell-depleted T cells, or T cells were the source of the cDNA or gDNA that made up the material.

The CDR3 spans 14 residues. Trimming shortened V by 0 bases and J by 4 bases, and 9 bases separated the two germline ends. This clone was seen only a few times. Authors' analysis steps: For nucleated cells, counts were estimated from reference gene primer amplification. TCRdb's copy holds only in-frame clones and misses some; the assay was immunoSEQ multiplex PCR. That table furnishes V, J and clone size, whereas the DNA furnished D and trimming. The sample includes fewer than 300,000 clones, approximately 81% of them seen just once. The receptor comes from an older woman with active or convalescent COVID-19. Input material: peripheral blood. The rearrangement joins TRBV23-1 to TRBJ1-1; no reliable D call. TRBV23-1 is an open reading frame, and its role is uncertain. CDR3 residues: CASSQSQRGTEAFF. The CDR3 region has the DNA TGCGCCAGCAGTCAATCTCAGCGGGGCACTGAAGCTTTCTTT.